This T cell receptor beta chain derives from a study of blood T cell repertoires in COVID-19. The CDR3 is 14 amino acids. The ends were cut back, 3 bases at V and 2 bases at J, with 9 bases in the middle. CDR1 is MDHEN and CDR2 is SYDVKM in the germline V gene. This table comes from immunoSEQ multiplex PCR, and its TCRdb copy is limited to in-frame clones, with some not included. In the table there are 140,000 to 150,000 clones, around three quarters of which are singletons. The sequencing sample was made of peripheral blood. The V call is TRBV28, the J call TRBJ2-3; D gene uncertain. The sequence derives from a man between 60 and 75 years old with acute or convalescent COVID-19. The CDR3 DNA reads as TGTGCCAGCAGTTTGGGCAAGTCCACAGATACGCAGTATTTT. Translated, it gives CASSLGKSTDTQYF.